These T cell receptor beta chains were read from a single sample in a study of CD8 T cells in Susac syndrome. TCRdb redid the calling of the immunoSEQ multiplex PCR reads with MiXCR, one entry per CDR3 protein. The sample records about 120,000 distinct CDR3 sequences, around 92% being singletons. The source material was CD4+ T cells from PBMCs. All receptors come from a human donor with multiple sclerosis. CDR3s leave out the opening cysteine and the closing phenylalanine or tryptophan. Some rows mark clone size as missing; the rest say once, few, many or name a class of expanded clone.

cdr3_aa j_call v_call clone_size
ALKPGQGASTEQF TRBJ2-1 TRBV7-2 NA
ASSLVWGGQETQY TRBJ2-5 TRBV7-6 NA
ASTVEGLSYNEQF TRBJ2-1 TRBV7-9 NA
ASTPGGHTGLSYNEQF TRBJ2-1 TRBV5-1 NA
ASSSGGQGPTDTQY TRBJ2-3 TRBV5-4 NA
ATSRSLGDNNEQF TRBJ2-1 TRBV15 few
ASSYEDRRFSSGELF TRBJ2-2 TRBV6-2/TRBV6-3 NA
ASSSDPSNTEAF TRBJ1-1 TRBV5-1 once
ASTRGGRETQY TRBJ2-5 TRBV28 NA
SAWFIRDSFVEQY TRBJ2-7 TRBV20-1 NA
ASSSTLGGGYGYT TRBJ1-2 TRBV7-9 NA
AWSTTGDEQY TRBJ2-7 TRBV30 NA
ASSPSTRSTGELF TRBJ2-2 TRBV7-6 NA
ASSPNQGWREQY TRBJ2-7 TRBV3-1 NA
ASSKQGATEAF TRBJ1-1 TRBV12-3/TRBV12-4 once
ASSTQPQINYGYT TRBJ1-2 TRBV5-4 once
SVWGGFYNEQF TRBJ2-1 TRBV29-1 NA
SARTAGKTEAF TRBJ1-1 TRBV20-1 NA
ASSFEAPGANVLT TRBJ2-6 TRBV12-3/TRBV12-4 NA
ASSFQSEQY TRBJ2-7 TRBV28 NA
ASSLAWGAHGNTIY TRBJ1-3 TRBV7-2 NA
ASSGRGGWNTEAF TRBJ1-1 TRBV4-1 NA
ASSLSGEADTQY TRBJ2-3 TRBV7-9 NA
ASSLDRGYEQY TRBJ2-7 TRBV19 NA
ASSLARQNNEKLF TRBJ1-4 TRBV7-2 NA
ASSPGDTGELF TRBJ2-2 TRBV6-5 NA
ASSRGASEELF TRBJ1-4 TRBV14 NA
ASRLGLGKNEQF TRBJ2-1 TRBV27 NA
ASSQDSRGARNEQF TRBJ2-1 TRBV4-1 NA
ASSLAPSGVSEQY TRBJ2-7 TRBV7-2 NA
ASSIRQGLSSNQPQH TRBJ1-5 TRBV27 NA
ASSQDGRSNYGYT TRBJ1-2 TRBV4-2 NA
ASSARRQRVQDTQY TRBJ2-3 TRBV5-1 NA
ASSPGTVHYEQY TRBJ2-7 TRBV28 once
SATEGGNTEAF TRBJ1-1 TRBV29-1 NA
ASSLDPGQEY TRBJ2-7 TRBV12-3/TRBV12-4 NA
ASSQAPGVYETQY TRBJ2-5 TRBV3-1 once
ASSLTGEGEQY TRBJ2-7 TRBV7-9 NA
SARVTGFTDTQY TRBJ2-3 TRBV20-1 NA
ASSLSITSYEQY TRBJ2-7 TRBV27 NA
ATSSRDRGYEQY TRBJ2-7 TRBV15 once
ASSGGAQIFSYEQY TRBJ2-7 TRBV27 NA
AWSVQENSPLH TRBJ1-6 TRBV30 NA
ASSLVQGGETQY TRBJ2-5 TRBV5-1 few
ASRWAANYGYT TRBJ1-2 TRBV6-2/TRBV6-3 NA
SVGQGGLNQPQH TRBJ1-5 TRBV29-1 NA
ASSTGPSNQPQH TRBJ1-5 TRBV12-3/TRBV12-4 NA
ASSSDRSPLH TRBJ1-6 TRBV6-5 NA
ASSGGTTRGKLF TRBJ1-4 TRBV5-6 NA
ASSIGEETQY TRBJ2-5 TRBV19 once
ASNQGAGNTIY TRBJ1-3 TRBV12-3/TRBV12-4 NA
ASSQETGDYGYT TRBJ1-2 TRBV14 once